This T cell receptor beta chain was recorded in a study of blood T cell repertoires in COVID-19. For the study at large: T cells, B-cell-depleted T cells, or PBMCs provided the cDNA or gDNA that served as material.

After removal of 5 bases from V and 0 bases from J, the junction contained 15 bases not matched to a gene. The germline CDR1 and CDR2 sequences are MNHEY and SMNVEV (reference sequence). This CDR3 comprises 19 residues. Libraries were prepared by immunoSEQ multiplex PCR; TCRdb keeps only in-frame clonotypes and omits some of them. The sample contains around 230,000 clones, about 85% of which appear only once. This chain links TRBV27 with TRBJ1-3, with 8 bases that match TRBD1. The sequence was collected from an elderly woman with acute or convalescent COVID-19. The sequenced material came from peripheral blood. In DNA, the CDR3 is TGTGCCAGCAGTCCCCCGGACAGGGAGGGTACCGGCTCTGGAAACACCATATATTTT. Amino acid sequence: CASSPPDREGTGSGNTIYF.